This T cell receptor (beta chain) was documented in a study of siplizumab effects on memory and regulatory T cells. Points on this clone: Its specificity is not known.

CDR1 is MDHEN and CDR2 is SYDVKM in the germline V gene. The CDR3 covers 13 residues. V dropped 3 bases and J dropped 2 bases, with 5 bases sitting between them. The study's findings and limits: It was not possible to assign a naive or memory phenotype to roughly 80-95% of proliferating CD4+ or CD8+ clones.

Each sample contributed around 10^5 TCR templates to the assay. Sequencing used immunoSEQ multiplex PCR; TCRdb keeps in-frame clones, though not all of them. Seen here are 50,000 to 55,000 clones, approximately 93% observed once, and the top ten hold 17%. Sequencing input: CD8+ T cells sorted from blood. The chain employs TRBV28 and TRBJ2-1; no clear D gene. This clonotype was obtained from a human donor in good health. The CDR3 loop reads CASSFGAYNEQFF. In DNA, the CDR3 is TGTGCCAGCAGTTTTGGGGCCTACAATGAGCAGTTCTTC. Looking up the rest from reference TRBV28 and TRBJ2-1 gives the full variable domain: DVKVTQSSRYLVKRTGEKVFLECVQDMDHENMFWYRQDPGLGLRLIYFSYDVKMKEKGDIPEGYSVSREKKERFSLILESASTNQTSMYLCASSFGAYNEQFFGPGTRLTVL.